The TCR beta chain under discussion was sequenced for a study of control samples from healthy donors and cancer patients. CDR3 size: 14 residues. V dropped 4 bases and J dropped 9 bases, with 14 bases sitting between them. Germline values: CDR1 SGDLS, CDR2 YYNGEE. This clone was counted ten times or more. The protocol was immunoSEQ multiplex PCR, while the TCRdb copy is restricted to in-frame clones and leaves out a portion. The sample holds about 120,000 clones, 80% to 90% seen once. The chain has TRBV9 and TRBJ1-6, with D maybe TRBD1 (5 bases). The specimen was blood. This clonotype originated in a middle-aged man in good health. The DNA of the CDR3 is TGTGCCAGCAGCCTCGAGGGACGGGTTTCACCCCTCCACTTT. Translating gives CASSLEGRVSPLHF.